This TCR beta chain was identified in a study of molecular identifiers for immune sequencing clone quantification. This clonotype has ten or more counts. No antigen is known for it. The CDR3 spans 11 residues. Findings and limits, study-wide: Investigators reportedly could detect spiked Jurkat TCR RNA from one cell among some 940,000 naive cells. Effector cells kept over 98% of their molecules in clones above 20 RNA copies, while naive cells kept under 1% there.

With 10%, 30% or 50% of RNA, roughly 20,000 to 1,000,000 naive CD8 T cells were sequenced. It was with previously described methods and listed TCR primers that bulk TCR libraries were made. TCRdb re-called the PCR reads through MiXCR, storing one row per CDR3 protein. The data show about 36,000 distinct CDR3 sequences, 19% seen once. This TCR was sampled from a human donor in good health. Some libraries in this study had Jurkat cell RNA spiked in. The chain recombines TRBV3-2 with TRBJ2-7; TRBD1, the table's D call, was not compared with the DNA. TRBV3-2 has pseudogene status. The sequencing input was naive CD8+ T cells from blood, with Jurkat cell RNA spiked in. Regarding subset: FACS-sorted CD8+CD4-CCR7+CD45RA+ naive T cells. The CDR3 bases are TGTGCCAGCAGCCAAGAGCTTGTAGGGGGTTTC. This sequence encodes CASSQELVGGF.